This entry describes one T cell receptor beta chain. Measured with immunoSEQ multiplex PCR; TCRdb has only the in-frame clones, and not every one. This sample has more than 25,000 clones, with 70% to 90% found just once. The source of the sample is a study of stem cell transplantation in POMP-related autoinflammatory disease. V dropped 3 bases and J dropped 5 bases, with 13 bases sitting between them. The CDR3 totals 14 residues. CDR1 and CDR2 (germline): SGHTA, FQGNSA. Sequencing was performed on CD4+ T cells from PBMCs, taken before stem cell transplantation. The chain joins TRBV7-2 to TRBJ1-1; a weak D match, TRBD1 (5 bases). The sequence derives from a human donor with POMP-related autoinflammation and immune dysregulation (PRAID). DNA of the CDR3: TGTGCCAGCAGCTTCGCGGGGCGGAGGACTGAAGCTTTCTTT. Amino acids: CASSFAGRRTEAFF.